Sequencing of this T cell receptor (beta chain) was carried out in a study of early T cells in non-severe SARS-CoV-2 infection. This clonotype was seen only a few times. Each CDR3 protein gets one entry after TCRdb re-called the 5' RACE reads with MiXCR. The repertoire holds fewer than 65,000 distinct CDR3 sequences, with 5% to 6.5% as singletons. There are 17 residues in the CDR3. Trimming cost V 5 bases and J 1 base, with 19 bases left between them. Germline assignment: CDR1 SGHAT and CDR2 FQNNGV. This chain links TRBV11-2 with TRBJ2-3, with D perhaps TRBD2 (5 bases). The TCR was taken from an adult who was a healthcare worker with PCR-confirmed SARS-CoV-2 infection or an uninfected control (not recorded which). Sequences were derived from whole blood, sampled at baseline. This CDR3 reads CASSQRLGGPRTDTQYF. The CDR3 DNA follows: TGTGCCAGCAGCCAACGACTGGGCGGGCCTCGCACAGATACGCAGTATTTT. Complete variable domain (other parts from reference TRBV11-2 and TRBJ2-3): EAGVAQSPRYKIIEKRQSVAFWCNPISGHATLYWYQQILGQGPKLLIQFQNNGVVDDSQLPKDRFSAERLKGVDSTLKIQPAKLEDSAVYLCASSQRLGGPRTDTQYFGPGTRLTVL.